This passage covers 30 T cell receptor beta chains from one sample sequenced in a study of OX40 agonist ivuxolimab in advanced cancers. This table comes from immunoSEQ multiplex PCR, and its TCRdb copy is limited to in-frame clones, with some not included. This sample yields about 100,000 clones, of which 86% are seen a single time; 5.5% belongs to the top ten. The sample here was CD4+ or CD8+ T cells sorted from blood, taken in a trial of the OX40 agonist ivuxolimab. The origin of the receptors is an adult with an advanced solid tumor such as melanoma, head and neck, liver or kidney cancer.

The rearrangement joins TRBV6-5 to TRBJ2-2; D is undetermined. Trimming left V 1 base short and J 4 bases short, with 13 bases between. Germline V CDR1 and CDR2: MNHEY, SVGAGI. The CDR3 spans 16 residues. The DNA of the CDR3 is TGTGCCAGCAGTTACTGGTTGGGGTCGGGCACCGGGGAGCTGTTTTTT. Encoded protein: CASSYWLGSGTGELFF.

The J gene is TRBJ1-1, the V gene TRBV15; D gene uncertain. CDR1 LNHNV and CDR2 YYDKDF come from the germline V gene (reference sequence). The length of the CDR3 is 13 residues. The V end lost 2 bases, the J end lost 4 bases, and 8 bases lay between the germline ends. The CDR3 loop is CATSRSWGTEAFF. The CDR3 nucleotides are TGTGCCACCAGCAGATCTTGGGGCACTGAAGCTTTCTTT.

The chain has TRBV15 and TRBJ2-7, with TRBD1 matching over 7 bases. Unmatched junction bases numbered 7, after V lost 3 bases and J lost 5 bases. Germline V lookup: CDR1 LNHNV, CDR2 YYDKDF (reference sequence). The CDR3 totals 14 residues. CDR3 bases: TGTGCCACCAGCAGGGATAAGGGGGCAGACGAGCAGTACTTC. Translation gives CATSRDKGADEQYF.

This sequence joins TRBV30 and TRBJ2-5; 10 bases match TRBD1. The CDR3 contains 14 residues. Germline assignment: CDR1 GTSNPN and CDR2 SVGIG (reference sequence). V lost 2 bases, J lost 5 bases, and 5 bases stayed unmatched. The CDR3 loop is CAWSKGQGYETQYF. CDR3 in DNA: TGTGCCTGGAGTAAGGGACAGGGGTACGAGACCCAGTACTTC.

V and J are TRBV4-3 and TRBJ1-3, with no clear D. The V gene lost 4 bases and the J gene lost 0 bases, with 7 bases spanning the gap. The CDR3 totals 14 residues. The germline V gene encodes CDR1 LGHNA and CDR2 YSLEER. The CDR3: CASSPWGSGNTIYF. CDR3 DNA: TGCGCCAGCAGCCCTTGGGGCTCTGGAAACACCATATATTTT.

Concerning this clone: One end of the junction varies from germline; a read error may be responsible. The CDR3 here is CASSFMTGVNGKLFF. As DNA, the CDR3 is TGTGCCAGTAGTTTCATGACGGGCGTTAATGGAAAACTGTTTTTT. The chain links TRBV19 to TRBJ1-4; D not certain. CDR1 and CDR2 from the germline V gene are LNHDA and SQIVND (reference sequence). CDR3 length: 15 amino acids.

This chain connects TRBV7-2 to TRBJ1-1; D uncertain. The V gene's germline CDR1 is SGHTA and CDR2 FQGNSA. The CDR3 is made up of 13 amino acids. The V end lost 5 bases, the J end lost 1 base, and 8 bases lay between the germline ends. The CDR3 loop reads CASSTRGNTEAFF. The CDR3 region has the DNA TGTGCCAGCAGCACACGGGGGAACACTGAAGCTTTCTTT. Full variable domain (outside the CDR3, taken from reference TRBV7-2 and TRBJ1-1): GAGVSQSPSNKVTEKGKDVELRCDPISGHTALYWYRQSLGQGLEFLIYFQGNSAPDKSGLPSDRFSAERTGGSVSTLTIQRTQQEDSAVYLCASSTRGNTEAFFGQGTRLTVV.

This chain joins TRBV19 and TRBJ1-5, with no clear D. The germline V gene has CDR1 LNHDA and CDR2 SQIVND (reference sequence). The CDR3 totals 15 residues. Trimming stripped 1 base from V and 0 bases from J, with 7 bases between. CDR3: CASSIVQISNQPQHF. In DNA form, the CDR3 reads TGTGCCAGTAGTATAGTACAGATTAGCAATCAGCCCCAGCATTTT.

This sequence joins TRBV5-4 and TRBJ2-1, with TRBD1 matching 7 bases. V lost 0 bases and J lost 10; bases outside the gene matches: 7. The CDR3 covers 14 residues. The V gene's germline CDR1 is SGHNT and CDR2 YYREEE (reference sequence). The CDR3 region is CASSLVGQRREQFF. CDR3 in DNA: TGTGCCAGCAGCTTGGTGGGACAGCGGCGAGAGCAGTTCTTC.

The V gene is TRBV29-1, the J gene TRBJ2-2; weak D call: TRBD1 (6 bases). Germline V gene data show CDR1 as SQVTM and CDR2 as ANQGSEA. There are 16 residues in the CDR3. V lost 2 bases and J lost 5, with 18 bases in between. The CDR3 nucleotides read TGCAGCGTTGAAATGAGGCTCAGAACAGGGACCGGGGAGCTGTTTTTT. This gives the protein CSVEMRLRTGTGELFF.

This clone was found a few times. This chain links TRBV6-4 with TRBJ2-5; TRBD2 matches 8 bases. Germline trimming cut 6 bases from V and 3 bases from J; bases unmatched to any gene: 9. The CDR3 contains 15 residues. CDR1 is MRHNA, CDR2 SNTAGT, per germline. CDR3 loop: CASRLSGAREETQYF. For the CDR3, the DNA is TGTGCCAGCAGACTTAGCGGGGCCAGGGAAGAGACCCAGTACTTC.

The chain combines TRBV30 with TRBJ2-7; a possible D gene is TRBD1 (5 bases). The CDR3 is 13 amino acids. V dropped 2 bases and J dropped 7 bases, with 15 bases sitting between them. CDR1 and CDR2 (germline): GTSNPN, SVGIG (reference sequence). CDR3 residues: CAWSYRQSKEQYF. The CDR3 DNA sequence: TGTGCCTGGAGTTACCGACAGTCTAAAGAGCAGTACTTC.

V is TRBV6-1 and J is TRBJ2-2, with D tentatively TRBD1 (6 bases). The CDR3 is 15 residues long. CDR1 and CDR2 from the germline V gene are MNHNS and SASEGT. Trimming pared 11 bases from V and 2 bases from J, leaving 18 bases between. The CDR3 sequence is CAAREQGVNTGELFF. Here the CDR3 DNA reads TGTGCCGCCCGGGAACAGGGAGTCAACACCGGGGAGCTGTTTTTT.

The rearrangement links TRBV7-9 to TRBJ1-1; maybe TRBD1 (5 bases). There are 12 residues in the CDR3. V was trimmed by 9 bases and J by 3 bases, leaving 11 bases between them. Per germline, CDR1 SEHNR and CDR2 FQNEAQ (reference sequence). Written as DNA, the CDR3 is TGTGCCAGTGCTTCGGGGGACACTGAAGCTTTCTTT. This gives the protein CASASGDTEAFF.

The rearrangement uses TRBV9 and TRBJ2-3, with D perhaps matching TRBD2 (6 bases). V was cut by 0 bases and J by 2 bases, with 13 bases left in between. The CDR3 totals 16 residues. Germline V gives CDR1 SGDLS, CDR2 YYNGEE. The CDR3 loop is CASSVDLGGFTDTQYF. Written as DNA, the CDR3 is TGTGCCAGCAGCGTAGATTTAGGAGGGTTCACAGATACGCAGTATTTT. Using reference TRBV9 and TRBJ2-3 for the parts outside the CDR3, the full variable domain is DSGVTQTPKHLITATGQRVTLRCSPRSGDLSVYWYQQSLDQGLQFLIQYYNGEERAKGNILERFSAQQFPDLHSELNLSSLELGDSALYFCASSVDLGGFTDTQYFGPGTRLTVL.

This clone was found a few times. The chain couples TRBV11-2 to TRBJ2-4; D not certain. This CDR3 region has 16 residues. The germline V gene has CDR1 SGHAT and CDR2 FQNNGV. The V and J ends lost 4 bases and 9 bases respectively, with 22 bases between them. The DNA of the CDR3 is TGTGCCAGCAGCTCAGCCGGATTTGGCTTAGGAAGCATTCAGTACTTC. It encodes CASSSAGFGLGSIQYF.

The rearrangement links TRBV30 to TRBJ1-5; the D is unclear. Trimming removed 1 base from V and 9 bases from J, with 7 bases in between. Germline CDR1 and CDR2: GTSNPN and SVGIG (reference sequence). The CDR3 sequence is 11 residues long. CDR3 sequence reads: CAWSGIGPQHF. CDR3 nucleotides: TGTGCCTGGAGTGGGATTGGGCCCCAGCATTTT. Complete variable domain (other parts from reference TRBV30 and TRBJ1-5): SQTIHQWPATLVQPVGSPLSLECTVEGTSNPNLYWYRQAAGRGLQLLFYSVGIGQISSEVPQNLSASRPQDRQFILSSKKLLLSDSGFYLCAWSGIGPQHFGDGTRLSIL.

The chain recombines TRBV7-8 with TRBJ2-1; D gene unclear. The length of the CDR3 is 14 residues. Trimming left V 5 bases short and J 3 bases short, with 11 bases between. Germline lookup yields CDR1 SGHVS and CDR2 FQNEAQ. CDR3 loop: CASSVIRHYNEQFF. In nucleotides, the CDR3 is TGTGCCAGCAGCGTTATCCGTCACTACAATGAGCAGTTCTTC.

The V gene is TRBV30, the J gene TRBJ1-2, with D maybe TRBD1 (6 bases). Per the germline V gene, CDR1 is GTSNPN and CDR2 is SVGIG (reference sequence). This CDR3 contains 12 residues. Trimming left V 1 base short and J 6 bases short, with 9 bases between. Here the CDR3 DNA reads TGTGCCTGGAGTGCCCAGGGGCATGGCTACACCTTC. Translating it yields CAWSAQGHGYTF.

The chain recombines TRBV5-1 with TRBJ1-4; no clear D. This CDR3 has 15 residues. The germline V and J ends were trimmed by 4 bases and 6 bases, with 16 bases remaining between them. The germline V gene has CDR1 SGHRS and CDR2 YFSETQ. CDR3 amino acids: CASSLTTGSYEKLFF. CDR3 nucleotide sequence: TGCGCCAGCAGCCTAACGACCGGGAGCTATGAAAAACTGTTTTTT.

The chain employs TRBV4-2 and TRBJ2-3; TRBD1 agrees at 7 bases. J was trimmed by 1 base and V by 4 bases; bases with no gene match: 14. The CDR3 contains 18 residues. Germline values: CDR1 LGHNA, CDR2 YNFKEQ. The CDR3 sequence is CASSPNPPTGTRTDTQYF. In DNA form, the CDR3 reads TGTGCCAGCAGCCCTAACCCCCCGACAGGGACCCGCACAGATACGCAGTATTTT.

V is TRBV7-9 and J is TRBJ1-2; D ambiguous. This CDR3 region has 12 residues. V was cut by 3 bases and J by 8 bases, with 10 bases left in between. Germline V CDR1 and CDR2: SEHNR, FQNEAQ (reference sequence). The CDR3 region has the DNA TGTGCCAGCAGCTTCGTAGGTCAAGGCTACACCTTC. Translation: CASSFVGQGYTF.

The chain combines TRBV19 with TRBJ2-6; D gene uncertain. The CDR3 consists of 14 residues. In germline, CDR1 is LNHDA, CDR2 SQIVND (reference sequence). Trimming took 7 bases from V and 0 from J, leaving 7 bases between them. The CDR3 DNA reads TGTGCCAGTACCCAGGTCTCTGGGGCCAACGTCCTGACTTTC. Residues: CASTQVSGANVLTF.

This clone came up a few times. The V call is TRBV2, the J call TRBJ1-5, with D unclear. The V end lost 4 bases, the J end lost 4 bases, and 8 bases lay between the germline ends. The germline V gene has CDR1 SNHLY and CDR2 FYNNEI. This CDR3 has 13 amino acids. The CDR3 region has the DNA TGTGCCAGCAGTGGACACCAGAATCAGCCCCAGCATTTT. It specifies CASSGHQNQPQHF.

The CDR3 reads CAWRRAGEQYF. The CDR3 DNA reads as TGTGCCTGGCGCAGGGCAGGCGAGCAGTACTTC. V gene TRBV30 combines with J gene TRBJ2-7; possibly TRBD1 for D (5 bases). The CDR3 spans 11 residues. Trimming removed 5 bases from V and 6 bases from J, with 11 bases in between. The germline V gene encodes CDR1 GTSNPN and CDR2 SVGIG (reference sequence).

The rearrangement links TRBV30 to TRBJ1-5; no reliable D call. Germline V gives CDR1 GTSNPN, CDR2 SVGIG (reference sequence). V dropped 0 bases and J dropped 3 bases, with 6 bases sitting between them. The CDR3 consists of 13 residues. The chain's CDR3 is CAWSVNVNQPQHF. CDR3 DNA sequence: TGTGCCTGGAGTGTTAACGTCAATCAGCCCCAGCATTTT.

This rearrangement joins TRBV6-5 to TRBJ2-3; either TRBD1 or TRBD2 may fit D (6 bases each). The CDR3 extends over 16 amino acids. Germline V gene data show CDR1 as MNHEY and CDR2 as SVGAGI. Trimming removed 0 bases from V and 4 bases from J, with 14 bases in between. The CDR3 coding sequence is TGTGCCAGCAGTTACTCGATACGGGGGCTTGCAGATACGCAGTATTTT. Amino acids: CASSYSIRGLADTQYF.

The CDR3 DNA sequence: TGTGCCAGCAGCTTAGCGGGGACAGGATATAGCAATCAGCCCCAGCATTTT. Encoded protein: CASSLAGTGYSNQPQHF. This sequence joins TRBV7-8 and TRBJ1-5, with 8 bases fitting TRBD1. The germline V gene encodes CDR1 SGHVS and CDR2 FQNEAQ. The CDR3 is 17 residues long. Trimming at V came to 0 bases and at J to 0 bases, leaving 4 bases not matched to a gene.

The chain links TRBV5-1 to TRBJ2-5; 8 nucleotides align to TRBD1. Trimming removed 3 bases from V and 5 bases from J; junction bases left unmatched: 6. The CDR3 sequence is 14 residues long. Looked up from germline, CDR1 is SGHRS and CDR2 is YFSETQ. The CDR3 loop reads CASSYGQGRETQYF. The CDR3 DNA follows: TGCGCCAGCAGCTACGGACAGGGAAGGGAGACCCAGTACTTC.

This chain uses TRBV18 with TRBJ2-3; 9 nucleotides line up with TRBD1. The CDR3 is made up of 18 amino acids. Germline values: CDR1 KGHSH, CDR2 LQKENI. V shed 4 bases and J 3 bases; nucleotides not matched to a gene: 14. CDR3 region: CASSLFSPGQGGTDTQYF. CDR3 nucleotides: TGTGCCAGCTCACTTTTTTCACCGGGACAGGGAGGAACAGATACGCAGTATTTT.